Each of the 15 T cell receptor beta chains below was sequenced from the same sample in a study of blood T cell repertoires in COVID-19. Measured with immunoSEQ multiplex PCR; TCRdb has only the in-frame clones, and not every one. The sample lists 210,000 or so clones, about 80% seen once, with roughly 7.8% in the top ten. Sample: peripheral blood. Receptor source: an elderly woman with COVID-19, enrolled during active disease.

This clone was found once. This rearrangement joins TRBV11-3 to TRBJ2-5; tentatively, D is TRBD2 (6 bases). V lost 5 bases to trimming and J lost 5 bases, with 12 bases between them. CDR1 is SGHNT, CDR2 YENEEA, per germline. The CDR3 totals 13 residues. The CDR3 DNA reads as TGTGCCAGCAGCGGGTCGGGAGCTGAGACCCAGTACTTC. The encoded protein is CASSGSGAETQYF.

The V and J genes are TRBV28 and TRBJ2-1; D might be TRBD1 (7 bases). The ends were cut back, 4 bases at V and 7 bases at J, with 14 bases in the middle. The CDR3 sequence is 14 residues long. The germline CDR1 and CDR2 sequences are MDHEN and SYDVKM. CDR3 region: CASSSTGAGNEQFF. The CDR3 DNA reads TGTGCCAGCAGTTCTACAGGGGCGGGGAATGAGCAGTTCTTC.

The V gene is TRBV6-1, the J gene TRBJ2-6; 7 positions agree with TRBD1. V trimming: 3 bases; J trimming: 1 base; junction bases outside the gene matches: 0. The CDR3 sequence is 15 residues long. Germline values: CDR1 MNHNS, CDR2 SASEGT. CDR3 amino acids: CASSETGSGANVLTF. CDR3 nucleotides: TGTGCCAGCAGTGAGACAGGGTCTGGGGCCAACGTCCTGACTTTC.

This clone was observed a handful of times. Other DNA sequences in this specimen translate into the identical CDR3. The genes are TRBV3-1 (or the pseudogene TRBV3-2) and TRBJ1-5; D ambiguous. The CDR3 loop spans 13 amino acids. V lost 0 bases and J 7 bases, leaving 7 bases between the germline ends. Looked up from germline, CDR1 is LGHDT and CDR2 is YNNKEL (reference sequence). CDR3 DNA: TGTGCCAGCAGCCAAGACCGGGTACAGCCCCAGCATTTT. This translates into CASSQDRVQPQHF.

The chain combines TRBV2 with TRBJ1-5; TRBD1 agrees at 10 bases. The CDR3 contains 14 residues. V shed 4 bases and J 5 bases; nucleotides not matched to a gene: 2. Per germline, CDR1 SNHLY and CDR2 FYNNEI. This chain's CDR3 is CASSVGTGDQPQHF. The DNA for the CDR3 is TGTGCCAGCAGTGTCGGGACAGGGGATCAGCCCCAGCATTTT.

The gene calls are TRBV28 and TRBJ1-2, with TRBD1 matching 9 bases. With 5 bases clipped from V and 5 bases from J, the junction kept 9 bases outside the gene matches. The CDR3 length is 15 residues. Germline CDR1 and CDR2: MDHEN and SYDVKM. For the CDR3, the DNA is TGTGCCAGCAGTGCCCCGGGACAGGGATATTATGGCTACACCTTC. It translates to CASSAPGQGYYGYTF.

The genes are TRBV5-1 and TRBJ1-2; weak D call: TRBD1 (5 bases). The germline V and J ends were trimmed by 5 bases and 10 bases, with 18 bases remaining between them. The CDR3 sequence is 13 residues long. Germline values: CDR1 SGHRS, CDR2 YFSETQ. The CDR3 here is CASRGGSPSVYTF. The CDR3 DNA is TGCGCCAGCAGGGGGGGTTCTCCTTCGGTCTACACCTTC.

CDR3 coding DNA: TGTGCCAGCAGTTACGACAGGGCATTAGGGAGTGGCTACACCTTC. Amino acid sequence: CASSYDRALGSGYTF. The chain employs TRBV6-5 and TRBJ1-2; 7 bases match TRBD1. The CDR3 is 15 amino acids. Germline V CDR1 and CDR2: MNHEY, SVGAGI. Unmatched junction bases numbered 10, after V lost 2 bases and J lost 7 bases.

The chain has TRBV3-1 (or the pseudogene TRBV3-2) and TRBJ1-5; 8 bases are a match to TRBD1. V was pared by 4 bases and J by 6 bases, with 17 bases of the junction left unmatched. The CDR3 covers 18 residues. Looked up from germline, CDR1 is LGHDT and CDR2 is YNNKEL (reference sequence). The CDR3 loop reads CASSRGQVPPGGGQPQHF. The CDR3 DNA reads as TGTGCCAGCAGCCGGGGACAGGTCCCGCCGGGTGGGGGTCAGCCCCAGCATTTT.

This clone was seen a single time. The V and J genes are TRBV5-1 and TRBJ1-2, with 8 bases matching TRBD1. CDR1 is SGHRS and CDR2 is YFSETQ in the germline V gene. The V segment lost 4 bases and the J segment 1 base; nucleotides outside the gene matches: 21. The CDR3 length is 20 residues. The CDR3, as DNA: TGCGCCAGCAGCCTTGGGTCCGGACAGGGTCCCAGAGGGGGTAACTATGGCTACACCTTC. Translating gives CASSLGSGQGPRGGNYGYTF. Looking up the rest from reference TRBV5-1 and TRBJ1-2 gives the full variable domain: KAGVTQTPRYLIKTRGQQVTLSCSPISGHRSVSWYQQTPGQGLQFLFEYFSETQRNKGNFPGRFSGRQFSNSRSEMNVSTLELGDSALYLCASSLGSGQGPRGGNYGYTFGSGTRLTVV.

DNA of the CDR3: TGCAGCGTGGACAGGGAGGAAAAACTGTTTTTT. Translated, it gives CSVDREEKLFF. This rearrangement joins TRBV29-1 to TRBJ1-4, with 8 bases aligning to TRBD1. The germline V gene has CDR1 SQVTM and CDR2 ANQGSEA. The CDR3 is 11 residues long. The J segment lost 8 bases and the V segment lost 6 bases, leaving 2 bases of the junction unmatched.

Notes on this clone: An end of the junction does not agree with germline; a read error may underlie this. The CDR3 is CASCRDSDNSPLHF. CDR3 sequence (DNA): TGTGCCAGCTGTCGGGACTCCGATAATTCACCCCTCCACTTT. The rearrangement links TRBV2 to TRBJ1-6; tentative D call: TRBD1 (5 bases). The CDR3 runs to 14 residues. Germline CDR1 reads SNHLY; CDR2 reads FYNNEI.

The chain carries TRBV11-3 and TRBJ1-2, with a tentative D call TRBD1 (5 bases). The V end lost 5 bases, the J end lost 7 bases, and 23 bases lay between the germline ends. The CDR3 length is 16 residues. Germline CDR1 SGHNT, CDR2 YENEEA. CDR3 DNA: TGTGCCAGCAGCCCAAGGGCGGGGCTCTACCTAGGTGGCTACACCTTC. This encodes CASSPRAGLYLGGYTF.

The chain combines TRBV25-1 with TRBJ2-7; no clear D. Deletions cut 5 bases from V and 6 bases from J, with 8 bases between. The CDR3 runs to 11 residues. Germline CDR1 reads MGHDK; CDR2 reads SYGVNS. The CDR3 nucleotides are TGTGCCAGCAGTTCCCTCGGCGAGCAGTACTTC. This translates into CASSSLGEQYF.

The rearrangement links TRBV21-1 to TRBJ2-4; the D call of TRBD1 is as the table states it, not checked on the DNA. TRBV21-1 is listed as a pseudogene. This CDR3 is 18 amino acids long. CDR3 nucleotide sequence: TGTGCCAGCAGCAATGGGACAGGAGAAAAACTAGCCAAAAACATTCAGTACTTC. Translated: CASSNGTGEKLAKNIQYF.